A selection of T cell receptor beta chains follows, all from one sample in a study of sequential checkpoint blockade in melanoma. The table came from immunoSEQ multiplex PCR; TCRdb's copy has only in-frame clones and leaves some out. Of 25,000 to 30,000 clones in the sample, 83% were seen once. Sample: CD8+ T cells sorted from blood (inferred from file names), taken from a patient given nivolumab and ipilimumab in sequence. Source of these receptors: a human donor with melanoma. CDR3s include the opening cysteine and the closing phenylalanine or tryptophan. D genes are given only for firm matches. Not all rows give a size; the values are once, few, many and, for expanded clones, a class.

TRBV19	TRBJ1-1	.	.	CASSTGSTEAFF	TGTGCCAGTAGCACAGGGAGCACTGAAGCTTTCTTT
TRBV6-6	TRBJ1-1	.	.	CASRTAAPEAFF	TGTGCCAGCAGAACCGCGGCTCCTGAAGCTTTCTTT
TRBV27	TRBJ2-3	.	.	CASASGGGGDTQYF	TGTGCCAGCGCTAGTGGGGGAGGAGGGGATACGCAGTATTTT
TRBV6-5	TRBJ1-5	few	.	CASSTGFSQPQHF	TGTGCCAGCAGTACAGGGTTTAGCCAGCCCCAGCATTTT
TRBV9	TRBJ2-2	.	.	CASGGWNTGELFF	TGTGCCAGCGGGGGGTGGAACACCGGGGAGCTGTTTTTT
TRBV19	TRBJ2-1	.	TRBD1	CASSIGTGESEQFF	TGTGCCAGTAGTATAGGTACAGGGGAGAGTGAGCAGTTCTTC
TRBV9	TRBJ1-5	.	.	CASSATQGKQPQHF	TGTGCCAGCAGCGCTACCCAGGGTAAACAGCCCCAGCATTTT
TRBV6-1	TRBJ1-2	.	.	CASSEAGGSYTF	TGTGCCAGCAGTGAAGCAGGAGGGTCCTACACCTTC
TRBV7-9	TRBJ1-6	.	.	CASSSSGTNSPLHF	TGTGCCAGCAGCTCATCCGGGACAAATTCACCCCTCCACTTT
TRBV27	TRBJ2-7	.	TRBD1	CASSLTTGGEQYF	TGTGCCAGCAGTTTGACAACAGGGGGCGAGCAGTACTTC
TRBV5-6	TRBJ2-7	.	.	CASSLYSLPYEQYF	TGTGCCAGCAGCTTGTACAGCTTACCTTACGAGCAGTACTTC
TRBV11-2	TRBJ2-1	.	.	CASSLVTRWVDSRNEQFF	TGTGCCAGCAGCTTAGTAACCCGCTGGGTGGACAGCCGAAATGAGCAGTTCTTC
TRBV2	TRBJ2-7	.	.	CASIMRQAYEQYF	TGTGCCAGCATCATGCGGCAAGCCTACGAGCAGTACTTC
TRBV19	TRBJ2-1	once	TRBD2	CASSHSGGASWNEQFF	TGTGCCAGTAGTCATAGCGGGGGGGCATCTTGGAATGAGCAGTTCTTC
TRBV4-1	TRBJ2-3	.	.	CASSQGSLGADTQYF	TGCGCCAGCAGCCAAGGTTCTTTGGGAGCAGATACGCAGTATTTT
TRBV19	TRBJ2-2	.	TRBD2	CASDGGGGLRTGELFF	TGTGCCAGTGACGGCGGGGGAGGGTTGAGAACCGGGGAGCTGTTTTTT
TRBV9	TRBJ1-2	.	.	CASYESYYGYTF	TGTGCCAGCTATGAGTCCTACTATGGCTACACCTTC
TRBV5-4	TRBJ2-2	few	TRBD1	CASSTGQALNTGELFF	TGTGCCAGCAGCACCGGACAGGCGTTGAACACCGGGGAGCTGTTTTTT
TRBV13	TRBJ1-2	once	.	CASSGPGIYGYTF	TGTGCCAGCTCAGGTCCGGGGATATATGGCTACACCTTC
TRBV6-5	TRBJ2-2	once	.	CASSYWAENTGELFF	TGTGCCAGCAGTTACTGGGCAGAGAACACCGGGGAGCTGTTTTTT
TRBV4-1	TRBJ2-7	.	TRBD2	CASSQEREVIYEQYF	TGCGCCAGCAGCCAAGAGCGGGAGGTGATTTACGAGCAGTACTTC
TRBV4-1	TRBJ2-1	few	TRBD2	CASSQDSGISYNEQFF	TGCGCCAGCAGCCAAGATAGCGGGATTTCCTACAATGAGCAGTTCTTC
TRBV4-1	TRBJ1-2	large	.	CASSQDRLTGYYTF	TGCGCCAGCAGCCAAGATCGTTTAACAGGTTACTACACCTTC
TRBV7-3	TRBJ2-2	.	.	CASSYLGSGTGELFF	TGTGCCAGCAGCTACCTAGGTAGTGGCACCGGGGAGCTGTTTTTT
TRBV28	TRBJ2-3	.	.	CASSFEEVTDTQYF	TGTGCCAGCAGTTTTGAGGAGGTGACAGATACGCAGTATTTT
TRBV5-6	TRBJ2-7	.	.	CASRAPEGEQYF	TGTGCCAGCAGGGCACCGGAGGGCGAGCAGTACTTC
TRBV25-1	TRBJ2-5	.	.	CASSERQGGETQYF	TGTGCCAGCAGTGAACGCCAGGGAGGAGAGACCCAGTACTTC
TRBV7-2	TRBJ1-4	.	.	CASSLHGFGTNEKLFF	TGTGCCAGCAGCTTACACGGGTTCGGAACTAATGAAAAACTGTTTTTT
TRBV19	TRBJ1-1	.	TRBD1	CASSRTGNTEAFF	TGTGCCAGTAGTAGGACAGGGAACACTGAAGCTTTCTTT
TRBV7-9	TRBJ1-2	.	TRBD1	CASSYWTGNYGYTF	TGTGCCAGCAGCTACTGGACAGGGAACTATGGCTACACCTTC
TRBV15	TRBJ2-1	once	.	CATSSGPEQFF	TGTGCCACCAGCAGCGGTCCTGAGCAGTTCTTC
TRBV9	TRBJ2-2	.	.	CASSVTNTGELFF	TGTGCCAGCAGCGTAACAAACACCGGGGAGCTGTTTTTT
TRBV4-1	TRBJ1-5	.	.	CASSPRQVSNQPQHF	TGCGCCAGCAGCCCGAGACAGGTTAGCAATCAGCCCCAGCATTTT
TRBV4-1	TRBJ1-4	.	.	CASSSQMREKEKLFF	TGCGCCAGCAGCTCACAGATGAGGGAAAAGGAAAAACTGTTTTTT
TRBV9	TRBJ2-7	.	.	CASSKGGSLDEQYF	TGTGCCAGCAGCAAAGGGGGATCTCTGGACGAGCAGTACTTC
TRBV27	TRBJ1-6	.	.	CASSLTVNSPLHF	TGTGCCAGCAGTTTGACAGTCAATTCACCCCTCCACTTT
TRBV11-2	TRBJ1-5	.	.	CASSLSNQPQHF	TGTGCCAGCAGCTTGAGTAATCAGCCCCAGCATTTT
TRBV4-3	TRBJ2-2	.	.	CASSQDRATGELFF	TGCGCCAGCAGCCAAGACAGGGCTACCGGGGAGCTGTTTTTT
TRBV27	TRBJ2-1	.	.	CASSLYPQFF	TGTGCCAGCAGTTTGTATCCCCAGTTCTTC
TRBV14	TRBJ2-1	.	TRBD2	CASSPRTSGRAYNEQFF	TGTGCCAGCAGCCCGAGGACTAGCGGTCGTGCCTACAATGAGCAGTTCTTC
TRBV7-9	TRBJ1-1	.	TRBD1	CASSFTGGKTEAFF	TGTGCCAGCAGCTTTACAGGGGGTAAGACTGAAGCTTTCTTT
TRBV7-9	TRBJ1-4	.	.	CASSLFDTNEKLFF	TGTGCCAGCAGCTTATTTGACACCAATGAAAAACTGTTTTTT
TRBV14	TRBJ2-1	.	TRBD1	CASSQGLNRGRDEQFF	TGTGCCAGCAGCCAAGGCCTTAACAGGGGGCGCGATGAGCAGTTCTTC
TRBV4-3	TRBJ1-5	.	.	CASSQDGGQPQHF	TGCGCCAGCAGCCAAGATGGAGGTCAGCCCCAGCATTTT
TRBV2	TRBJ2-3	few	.	CASRGARDTQYF	TGTGCCAGCAGGGGGGCAAGGGATACGCAGTATTTT
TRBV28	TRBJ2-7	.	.	CASSLGSAYEQYF	TGTGCCAGCAGTTTAGGGAGTGCCTACGAGCAGTACTTC
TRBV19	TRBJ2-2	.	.	CATRADTGELFF	TGTGCCACTAGAGCGGACACCGGGGAGCTGTTTTTT
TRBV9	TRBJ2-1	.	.	CASSVQGGTYNEQFF	TGTGCCAGCAGCGTACAAGGGGGTACCTACAATGAGCAGTTCTTC
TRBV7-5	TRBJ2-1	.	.	CARSLEWASGENEQFF	TGTGCCAGAAGCTTAGAGTGGGCTAGCGGGGAGAATGAGCAGTTCTTC
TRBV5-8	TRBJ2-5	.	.	CASSLRGETQYF	TGTGCCAGCAGCTTACGGGGAGAGACCCAGTACTTC
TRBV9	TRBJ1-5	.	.	CASSVVVFHF	TGTGCCAGCAGCGTAGTAGTATTCCATTTT
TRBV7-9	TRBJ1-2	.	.	CASTSRLQGSGYGYTF	TGTGCCAGCACCAGTCGGCTACAGGGATCGGGGTATGGCTACACCTTC
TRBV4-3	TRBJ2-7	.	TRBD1	CASSQGRQGEPYEQYF	TGCGCCAGCAGCCAAGGAAGACAGGGGGAGCCCTACGAGCAGTACTTC
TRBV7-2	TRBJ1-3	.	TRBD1	CASSLGGGVGNTIYF	TGTGCCAGCAGCTTAGGAGGGGGCGTGGGAAACACCATATATTTT
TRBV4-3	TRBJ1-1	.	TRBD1	CASSQGTGIVTEAFF	TGCGCCAGCAGCCAAGGGACAGGAATTGTCACTGAAGCTTTCTTT
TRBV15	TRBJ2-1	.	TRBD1	CATSRDGGQGGYNEQFF	TGTGCCACCAGCAGAGATGGAGGACAGGGGGGTTACAATGAGCAGTTCTTC
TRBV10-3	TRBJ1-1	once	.	CAIGEAGLNTEAFF	TGTGCCATCGGCGAGGCAGGACTAAACACTGAAGCTTTCTTT
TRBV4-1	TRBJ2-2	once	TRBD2	CASSLRLAENTGELFF	TGCGCCAGCAGTCTTAGACTAGCGGAAAACACCGGGGAGCTGTTTTTT